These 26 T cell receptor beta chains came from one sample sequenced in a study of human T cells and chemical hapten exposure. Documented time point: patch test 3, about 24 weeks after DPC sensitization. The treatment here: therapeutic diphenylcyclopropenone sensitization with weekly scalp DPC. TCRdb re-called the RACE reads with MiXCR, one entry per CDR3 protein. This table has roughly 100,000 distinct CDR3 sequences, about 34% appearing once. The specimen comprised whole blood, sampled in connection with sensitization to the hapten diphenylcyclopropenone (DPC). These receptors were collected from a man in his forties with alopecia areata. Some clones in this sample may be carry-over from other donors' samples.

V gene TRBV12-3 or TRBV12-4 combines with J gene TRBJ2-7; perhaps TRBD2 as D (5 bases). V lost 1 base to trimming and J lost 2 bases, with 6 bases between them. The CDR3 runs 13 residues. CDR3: CASSLVLAYEQYF. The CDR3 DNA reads TGTGCCAGCAGTTTAGTACTAGCCTACGAGCAGTACTTC.

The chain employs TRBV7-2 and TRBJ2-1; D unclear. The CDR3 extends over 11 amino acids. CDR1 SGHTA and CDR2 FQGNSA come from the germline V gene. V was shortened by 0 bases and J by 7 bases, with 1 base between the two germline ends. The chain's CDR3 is CASSLANEQFF. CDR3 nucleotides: TGTGCCAGCAGCTTAGCAAATGAGCAGTTCTTC. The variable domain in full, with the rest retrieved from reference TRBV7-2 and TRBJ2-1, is GAGVSQSPSNKVTEKGKDVELRCDPISGHTALYWYRQSLGQGLEFLIYFQGNSAPDKSGLPSDRFSAERTGGSVSTLTIQRTQQEDSAVYLCASSLANEQFFGPGTRLTVL.

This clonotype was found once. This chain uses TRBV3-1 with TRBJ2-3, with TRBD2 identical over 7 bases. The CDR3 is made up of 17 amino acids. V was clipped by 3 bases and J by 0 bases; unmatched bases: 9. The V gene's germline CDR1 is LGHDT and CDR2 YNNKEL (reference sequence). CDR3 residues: CASSHSYSGPSTDTQYF. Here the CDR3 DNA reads TGTGCCAGCAGCCATTCCTATAGCGGGCCCAGCACAGATACGCAGTATTTT.

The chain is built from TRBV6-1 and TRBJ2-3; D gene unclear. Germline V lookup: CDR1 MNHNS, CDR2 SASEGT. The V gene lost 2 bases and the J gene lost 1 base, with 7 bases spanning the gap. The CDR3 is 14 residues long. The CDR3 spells CASSEYRGTDTQYF. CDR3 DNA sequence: TGTGCCAGCAGTGAATATCGGGGCACAGATACGCAGTATTTT.

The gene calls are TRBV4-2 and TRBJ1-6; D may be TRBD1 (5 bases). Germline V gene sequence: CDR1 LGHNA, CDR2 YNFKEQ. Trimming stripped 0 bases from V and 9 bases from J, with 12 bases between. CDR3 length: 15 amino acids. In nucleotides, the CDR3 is TGTGCCAGCAGCCAAGACCATCAGGGTAGTTCACCCCTCCACTTT. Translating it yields CASSQDHQGSSPLHF.

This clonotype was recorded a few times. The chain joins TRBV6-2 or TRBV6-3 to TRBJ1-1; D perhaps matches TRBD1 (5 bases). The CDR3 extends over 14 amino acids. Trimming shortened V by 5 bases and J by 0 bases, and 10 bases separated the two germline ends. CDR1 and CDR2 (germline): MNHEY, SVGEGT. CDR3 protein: CASSLQTVNTEAFF. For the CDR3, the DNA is TGTGCCAGCAGTCTACAGACAGTGAACACTGAAGCTTTCTTT.

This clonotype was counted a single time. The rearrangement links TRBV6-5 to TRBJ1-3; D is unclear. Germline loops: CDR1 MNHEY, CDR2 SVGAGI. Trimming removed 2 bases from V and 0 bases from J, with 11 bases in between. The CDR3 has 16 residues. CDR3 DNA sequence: TGTGCCAGCAGTTACGACTTTACAAGCTCTGGAAACACCATATATTTT. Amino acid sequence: CASSYDFTSSGNTIYF.

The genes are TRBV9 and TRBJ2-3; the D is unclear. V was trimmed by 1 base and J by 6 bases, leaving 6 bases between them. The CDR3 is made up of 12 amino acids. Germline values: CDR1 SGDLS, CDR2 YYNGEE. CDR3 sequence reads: CASSVTLDTQYF. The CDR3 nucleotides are TGTGCCAGCAGCGTAACTTTGGATACGCAGTATTTT.

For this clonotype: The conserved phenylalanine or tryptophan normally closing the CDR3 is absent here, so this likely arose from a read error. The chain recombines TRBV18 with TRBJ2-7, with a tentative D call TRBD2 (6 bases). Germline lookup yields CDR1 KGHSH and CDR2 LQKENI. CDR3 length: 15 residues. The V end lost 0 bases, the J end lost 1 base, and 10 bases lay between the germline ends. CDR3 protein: CASSPPTSKSYEQYL. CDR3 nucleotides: TGTGCCAGCTCACCACCAACTAGCAAGTCCTACGAGCAGTACTTA.

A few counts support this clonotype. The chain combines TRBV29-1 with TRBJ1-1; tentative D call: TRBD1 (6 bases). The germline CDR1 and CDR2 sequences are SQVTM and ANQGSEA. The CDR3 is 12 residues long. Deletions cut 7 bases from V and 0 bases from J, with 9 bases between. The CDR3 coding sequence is TGCAGCGCAAACAGGGTGAACACTGAAGCTTTCTTT. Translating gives CSANRVNTEAFF.

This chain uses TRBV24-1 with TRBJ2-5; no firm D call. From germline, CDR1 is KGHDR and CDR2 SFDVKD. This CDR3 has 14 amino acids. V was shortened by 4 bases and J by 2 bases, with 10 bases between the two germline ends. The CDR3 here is CATSDLFSQETQYF. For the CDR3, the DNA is TGTGCCACCAGTGACCTCTTTTCACAAGAGACCCAGTACTTC.

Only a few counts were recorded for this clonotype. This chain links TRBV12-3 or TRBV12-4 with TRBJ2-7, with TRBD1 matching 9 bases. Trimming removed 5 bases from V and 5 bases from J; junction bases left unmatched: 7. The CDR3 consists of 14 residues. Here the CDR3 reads CASSPGTGNHEQYV. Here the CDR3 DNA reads TGTGCCAGCAGTCCCGGGACAGGGAACCACGAGCAGTACGTC.

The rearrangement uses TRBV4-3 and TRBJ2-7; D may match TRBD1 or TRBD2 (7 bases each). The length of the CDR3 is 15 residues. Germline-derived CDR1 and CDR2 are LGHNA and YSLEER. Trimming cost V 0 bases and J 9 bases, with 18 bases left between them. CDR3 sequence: CASSQDSSGTVGQYF. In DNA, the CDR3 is TGCGCCAGCAGCCAAGACTCCAGCGGGACAGTAGGGCAGTACTTC.

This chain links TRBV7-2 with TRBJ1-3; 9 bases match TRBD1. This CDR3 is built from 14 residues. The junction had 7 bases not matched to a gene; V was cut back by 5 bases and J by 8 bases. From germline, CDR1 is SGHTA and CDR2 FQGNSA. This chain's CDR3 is CASSQGQGVDTIYF. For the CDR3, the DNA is TGTGCCAGCAGCCAGGGACAGGGTGTAGACACCATATATTTT.

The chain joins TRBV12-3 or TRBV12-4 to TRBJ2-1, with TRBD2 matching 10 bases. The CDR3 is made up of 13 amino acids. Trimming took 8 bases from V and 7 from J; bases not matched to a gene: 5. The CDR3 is CASAILAGNEQFF. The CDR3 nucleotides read TGTGCCAGCGCCATACTAGCGGGAAATGAGCAGTTCTTC.

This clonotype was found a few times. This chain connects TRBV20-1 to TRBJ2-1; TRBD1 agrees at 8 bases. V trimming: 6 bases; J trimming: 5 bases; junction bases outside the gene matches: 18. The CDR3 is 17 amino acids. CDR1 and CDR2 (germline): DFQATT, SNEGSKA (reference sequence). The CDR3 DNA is TGCAGTGCCGAGGGGACAGGCCGAGGGGGACTCAACAATGAGCAGTTCTTC. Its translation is CSAEGTGRGGLNNEQFF.

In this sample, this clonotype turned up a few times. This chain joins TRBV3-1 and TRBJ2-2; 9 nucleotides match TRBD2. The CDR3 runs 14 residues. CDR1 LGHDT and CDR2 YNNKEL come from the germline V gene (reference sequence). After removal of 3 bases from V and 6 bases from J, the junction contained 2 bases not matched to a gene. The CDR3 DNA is TGTGCCAGCAGCCAGACTAGCGGATCCGGGGAGCTGTTTTTT. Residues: CASSQTSGSGELFF.

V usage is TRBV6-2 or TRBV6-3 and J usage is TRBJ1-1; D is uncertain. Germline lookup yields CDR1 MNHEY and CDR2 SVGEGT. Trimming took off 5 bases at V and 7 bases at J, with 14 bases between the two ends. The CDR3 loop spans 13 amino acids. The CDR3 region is CASSRRSGSEAFF. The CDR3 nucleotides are TGTGCCAGCAGTCGTCGTTCCGGGAGTGAAGCTTTCTTT.

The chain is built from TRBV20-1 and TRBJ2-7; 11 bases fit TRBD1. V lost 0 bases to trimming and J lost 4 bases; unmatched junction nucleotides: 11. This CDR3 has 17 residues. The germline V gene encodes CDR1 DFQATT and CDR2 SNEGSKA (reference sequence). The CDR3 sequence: CSARDHWRTGGGYEQYF. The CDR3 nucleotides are TGCAGTGCTAGAGATCACTGGCGGACAGGGGGCGGGTACGAGCAGTACTTC.

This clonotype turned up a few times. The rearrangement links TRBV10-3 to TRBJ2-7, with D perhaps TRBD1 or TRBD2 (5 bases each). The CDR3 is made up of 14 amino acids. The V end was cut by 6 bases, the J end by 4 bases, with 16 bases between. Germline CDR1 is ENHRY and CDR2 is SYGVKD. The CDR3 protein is CAIRRIRDDYEQYV. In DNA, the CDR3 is TGTGCCATCAGGAGAATTAGGGACGATTACGAGCAGTACGTC.

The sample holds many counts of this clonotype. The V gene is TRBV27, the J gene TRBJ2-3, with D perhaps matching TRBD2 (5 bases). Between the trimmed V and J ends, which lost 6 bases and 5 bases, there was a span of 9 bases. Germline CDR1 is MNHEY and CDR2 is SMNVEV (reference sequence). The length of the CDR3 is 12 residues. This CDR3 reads CASSLSGDTQYF. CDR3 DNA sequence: TGTGCCAGCAGCCTAAGCGGAGATACGCAGTATTTT.

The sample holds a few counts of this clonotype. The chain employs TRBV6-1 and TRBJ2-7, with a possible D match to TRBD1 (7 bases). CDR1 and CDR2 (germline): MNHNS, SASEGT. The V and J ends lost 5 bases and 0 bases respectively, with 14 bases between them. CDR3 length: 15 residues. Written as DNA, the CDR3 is TGTGCCAGCAGTCTATGGGGGGACAGCTCCTACGAGCAGTACGTC. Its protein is CASSLWGDSSYEQYV.

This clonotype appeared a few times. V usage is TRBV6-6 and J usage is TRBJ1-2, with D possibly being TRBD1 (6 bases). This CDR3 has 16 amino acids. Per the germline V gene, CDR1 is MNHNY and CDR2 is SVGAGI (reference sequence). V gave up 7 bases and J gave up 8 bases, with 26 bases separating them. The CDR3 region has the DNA TGTGCCAGCAATCCCATCTGGGGGCAGGGAGTGGTGGGCTACACCTTC. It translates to CASNPIWGQGVVGYTF.

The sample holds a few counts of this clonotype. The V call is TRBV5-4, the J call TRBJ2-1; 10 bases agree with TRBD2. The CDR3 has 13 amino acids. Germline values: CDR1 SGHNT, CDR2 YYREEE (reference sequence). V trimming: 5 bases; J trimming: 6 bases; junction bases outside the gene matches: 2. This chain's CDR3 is CASSIAGGNEQFF. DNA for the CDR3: TGTGCCAGCAGTATAGCGGGAGGCAATGAGCAGTTCTTC. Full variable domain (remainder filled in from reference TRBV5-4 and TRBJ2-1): ETGVTQSPTHLIKTRGQQVTLRCSSQSGHNTVSWYQQALGQGPQFIFQYYREEENGRGNFPPRFSGLQFPNYSSELNVNALELDDSALYLCASSIAGGNEQFFGPGTRLTVL.

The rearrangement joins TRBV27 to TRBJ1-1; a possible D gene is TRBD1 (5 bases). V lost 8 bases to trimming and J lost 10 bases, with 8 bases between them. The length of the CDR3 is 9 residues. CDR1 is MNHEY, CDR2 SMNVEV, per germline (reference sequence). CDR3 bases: TGTGCCAGCCGGGGGAGAGCTTTCTTT. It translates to CASRGRAFF.

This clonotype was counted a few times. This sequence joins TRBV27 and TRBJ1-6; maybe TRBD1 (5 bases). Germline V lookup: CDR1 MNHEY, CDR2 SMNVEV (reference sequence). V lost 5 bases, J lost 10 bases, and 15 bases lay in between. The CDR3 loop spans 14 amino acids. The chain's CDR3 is CASSLSSTGSPLHF. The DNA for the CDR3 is TGTGCCAGCAGTCTCAGCTCTACAGGCTCACCCCTCCACTTT.